A selection of T cell receptor beta chains follows, all from one sample in a study of technical replicates of blood from a handful of donors. Sequenced by immunoSEQ multiplex PCR; TCRdb stores in-frame clones only, minus some. The sample lists fewer than 85,000 clones; 90% to 98% were seen once. Source material: T cells isolated from PBMCs. The receptors stem from a human donor in good health. The CDR3 runs from the conserved cysteine through the conserved F or W. A D gene is named only where the DNA matches it firmly. Expanded clones are given a class, and other clones once, few, many or no size at all.

CDR3nt	CDR3aa	abundance	v_gene	j_gene	d_gene
TGTGCCAGTAGTCCAAGACTAGCCACAGATACGCAGTATTTT	CASSPRLATDTQYF	NA	TRBV19	TRBJ2-3	TRBD2
TGTGCCAGCAGCTACGGGACAGCCAATAACTATGGCTACACCTTC	CASSYGTANNYGYTF	NA	TRBV5-8	TRBJ1-2	TRBD1
TGTGCCAGCAGCCAACTTGTGACTCATACCCAAGAGACCCAGTACTTC	CASSQLVTHTQETQYF	NA	TRBV14	TRBJ2-5	NA
TGTGCCAGTAGACTACAGGTGGGTCAAGAGACCCAGTACTTC	CASRLQVGQETQYF	NA	TRBV19	TRBJ2-5	NA
TGTGCCGATATGAGCGATACGCAGTATTTT	CADMSDTQYF	NA	TRBV7-9	TRBJ2-3	NA
TGTGCCAGCAGTTACTCGACGGCGGGAGAGTCCTACGAGCAGTACTTC	CASSYSTAGESYEQYF	NA	TRBV6-6	TRBJ2-7	TRBD2
TGTGCCAGCAGCTTGGGCTTCGGAGGTACCTCCTACGAGCAGTACTTC	CASSLGFGGTSYEQYF	once	TRBV5-6	TRBJ2-7	NA
TGTGCCAGCAGTTCCCCGGGACTAGAGTACGAGCAGTACTTC	CASSSPGLEYEQYF	NA	TRBV27	TRBJ2-7	TRBD2
TGTGCCAGCAGTGGGGGAGGAGCGGAGGGCCACGAGCAGTACTTC	CASSGGGAEGHEQYF	NA	TRBV2	TRBJ2-7	NA
TGTGCCAGCAGTGACACACCCTACGAGCAGTACTTC	CASSDTPYEQYF	NA	TRBV27	TRBJ2-7	NA
TGTGCCAGCAGTTTACAGCCAGGGGCCAACACTGAAGCTTTCTTT	CASSLQPGANTEAFF	NA	TRBV27	TRBJ1-1	NA
TGTGCCAGTAGTATAGTCCTGGACAGGGAATTGGGGGAGCAGTACTTC	CASSIVLDRELGEQYF	NA	TRBV19	TRBJ2-7	TRBD1
TGTGCCAGCAGCTTAACCGGGGGGTTGAACACTGAAGCTTTCTTT	CASSLTGGLNTEAFF	NA	TRBV13	TRBJ1-1	NA
TGTGCCATCAGTGAGACTAGCGGGAGCACAGATACGCAGTATTTT	CAISETSGSTDTQYF	NA	TRBV10-3	TRBJ2-3	TRBD2
TGTGCCAGCAGTTTCGGGACATCTTGGTACGAGCAGTACTTC	CASSFGTSWYEQYF	NA	TRBV27	TRBJ2-7	NA
TGTGCCAGCAGTCCGGACCAAGGGGGAGCCAATCAGCCCCAGCATTTT	CASSPDQGGANQPQHF	NA	TRBV27	TRBJ1-5	NA
TGCGCCAGCAGCCAAGATGCTACAGGAGTAAATCAGCCCCAGCATTTT	CASSQDATGVNQPQHF	NA	TRBV4-1	TRBJ1-5	NA
TGTGCCAGCAGCGCAGGACTAGCGGGAGGGTTAGAGACCCAGTACTTC	CASSAGLAGGLETQYF	NA	TRBV11-3	TRBJ2-5	TRBD2
TGCGCCAGCAGCCCGACAGGCTTGAACACTGAAGCTTTCTTT	CASSPTGLNTEAFF	NA	TRBV4-1	TRBJ1-1	NA
TGTGCCAGCAGCCACCTGTTCGGGGAGAGGGAGACTGAAGCTTTCTTT	CASSHLFGERETEAFF	once	TRBV11-1	TRBJ1-1	NA
TGCGCCAGCAGCGTTGACAGGGGGGTAACTAATGAAAAACTGTTTTTT	CASSVDRGVTNEKLFF	once	TRBV5-1	TRBJ1-4	TRBD1
TGTGCCAGCAGCTTTAACCCCTTCGGGTTAGGAAAACTAAGCTCCTACAATGAGCAGTTCTTC	CASSFNPFGLGKLSSYNEQFF	NA	TRBV13	TRBJ2-1	NA
TGTGCCAGTAGTACACAGGGCGGTGGACAGCCCCAGCATTTT	CASSTQGGGQPQHF	NA	TRBV19	TRBJ1-5	NA
TGTGCCAGCAGCGGGGGGGGGCCGGCCGGGGAGCTGTTTTTT	CASSGGGPAGELFF	NA	TRBV7-2	TRBJ2-2	NA
TGTGCCAGCGGCCCTAGACAGGGGGCAGAGACCCAGTACTTC	CASGPRQGAETQYF	NA	TRBV7-8	TRBJ2-5	TRBD1
TGCGCCAGCAGCCCGACAGTAGCCAAAAACATTCAGTACTTC	CASSPTVAKNIQYF	NA	TRBV5-1	TRBJ2-4	NA
TGTGCCTGGAGAGGACAGACTACTAACTATGGCTACACCTTC	CAWRGQTTNYGYTF	NA	TRBV30	TRBJ1-2	NA
TGTGCCAGCAGTTTAGAATGGACAGGGAGTACTGAAGCTTTCTTT	CASSLEWTGSTEAFF	once	TRBV27	TRBJ1-1	TRBD1
TGTGCCAGCTCACCCCCCTTACGGGGAGGCTACACCTTC	CASSPPLRGGYTF	NA	TRBV18	TRBJ1-2	NA
TGTGCCAGTAGTATGACAGGCGAGCAGTACTTC	CASSMTGEQYF	once	TRBV19	TRBJ2-7	NA
TGTGCCAGCTTTCCGGGGACTGAAGCTTTCTTT	CASFPGTEAFF	NA	TRBV7-9	TRBJ1-1	NA
TGTGCCAGCAGTTTATTAGGGGGTCCCGGGGAGCTGTTTTTT	CASSLLGGPGELFF	once	TRBV28	TRBJ2-2	NA
TGTGCCAGCAGTTCGACATGGGACACTGAAGCTTTCTTT	CASSSTWDTEAFF	NA	TRBV27	TRBJ1-1	NA
TGTGCCAGCAGCGTAGGTAGGGGAGCGGGAGCAGATACGCAGTATTTT	CASSVGRGAGADTQYF	NA	TRBV9	TRBJ2-3	TRBD2
TGTGCCTGGAGTGTAGAGGGTTATGGCTACACCTTC	CAWSVEGYGYTF	NA	TRBV30	TRBJ1-2	NA
TGTGCCAGCAGTTTAAGTAGGACAGGGATCGACGAGCAGTACTTC	CASSLSRTGIDEQYF	NA	TRBV27	TRBJ2-7	TRBD1